This T cell receptor beta chain appears in the sequencing data of a study of identical twins. No donor was unhealthy or non-Caucasian. This clonotype has at least ten counts. The antigen is not known. Study-wide points: The degree of excess twin sharing was weaker in beta out-of-frame sequences. Fewer insertions marked abundant cord blood beta clonotypes; young adult naive trended weakly, memory not at all.

MiXCR, run by TCRdb on the 5' RACE reads, gives a single entry per CDR3 protein. The table lists 400,000 to 500,000 distinct CDR3 sequences, roughly 18% of them singletons. The J segment lost 6 bases and the V segment lost 1 base, leaving 8 bases of the junction unmatched. CDR1 is SGHKS and CDR2 is YYEKEE in the germline V gene (reference sequence). The CDR3 length is 16 residues. The material sequenced was naive T cells sorted from blood. The chain carries TRBV5-5 and TRBJ2-3; 10 bases align to TRBD1. The receptor comes from a man aged 50 to 59 in good health. The CDR3 coding sequence is TGTGCCAGCAGCTTGAATCTGGACAGGGGGTTGGATACGCAGTATTTT. As protein: CASSLNLDRGLDTQYF.